This entry lists 16 T cell receptor beta chains sequenced from one sample in a study of blood T cell repertoires in COVID-19 (dated by TCRdb to 2020 to 2022). Library preparation employed the immunoSEQ multiplex PCR assay. The immuneACCESS repertoire file appears here via TCRdb, limited to in-frame rearrangements. These files lack a portion of the clones; in checked studies, under half of the deficit traces to unresolved V genes, and the cause of the others is not known. For this sample there are some 91,000 clones; less than 85% appear just once. The leading ten clones occupy about an eighth of the sample. The source material was peripheral blood. These receptors all come from a human donor in a cohort sampled during active COVID-19.

V and J are TRBV28 and TRBJ1-1, with TRBD1 identical over 10 bases. J lost 0 bases, V lost 4 bases, and 5 bases had no gene match. The CDR3 consists of 16 residues. Germline CDR1 MDHEN, CDR2 SYDVKM. For the CDR3, the DNA is TGTGCCAGCAGTTACATGGACAGGGGGATGAACACTGAAGCTTTCTTT. Protein product: CASSYMDRGMNTEAFF.

J is TRBJ1-4 and V is TRBV5-1, with TRBD1 matching 9 bases. Germline CDR1 SGHRS, CDR2 YFSETQ. The J segment lost 5 bases and the V segment lost 0 bases, leaving 5 bases of the junction unmatched. The CDR3 extends over 16 amino acids. This CDR3 reads CASSLGPGQGNEKLFF. In nucleotides, the CDR3 is TGCGCCAGCAGCTTGGGACCGGGACAGGGAAATGAAAAACTGTTTTTT.

The genes are TRBV28 and TRBJ2-7; 15 bases align to TRBD2. Per germline, CDR1 MDHEN and CDR2 SYDVKM. The CDR3 has 16 residues. The V segment lost 5 bases and the J segment 2 bases; nucleotides outside the gene matches: 4. The CDR3 coding sequence is TGTGCCAGCAGTCCCGGACTAGCGGGAGGGCCCTACGAGCAGTACTTC. It is translated as CASSPGLAGGPYEQYF.

The chain joins TRBV28 to TRBJ1-2; D may be TRBD1 (5 bases). This CDR3 has 15 residues. CDR1 and CDR2 (germline): MDHEN, SYDVKM. V lost 7 bases and J lost 4, with 19 bases in between. The CDR3 coding sequence is TGTGCCAGCATGTCGGGGGGGTGGGCTATCTATGGCTACACCTTC. This codes for CASMSGGWAIYGYTF.

This chain's CDR3 is CASREGLAATYEQYF. CDR3 coding DNA: TGCGCCAGCAGAGAAGGACTAGCAGCCACCTACGAGCAGTACTTC. V is TRBV10-2 and J is TRBJ2-7, with 8 bases matching TRBD2. The CDR3 has 15 amino acids. Germline V lookup: CDR1 WSHSY, CDR2 SAAADI. The trim removed 6 bases at V and 2 bases at J, leaving 9 bases unmatched.

A few counts support this clone. The genes are TRBV2 and TRBJ2-2, with a possible D match to TRBD1 (6 bases). In germline, CDR1 is SNHLY, CDR2 FYNNEI. The CDR3 spans 14 residues. V lost 9 bases to trimming and J lost 0 bases, with 11 bases between them. The CDR3 nucleotides read TGTGCCAGTGGGACAAGAACGAACACCGGGGAGCTGTTTTTT. Translation: CASGTRTNTGELFF.

In this sample, this clone turned up a few times. The chain has TRBV2 and TRBJ2-6, with D tentatively TRBD1 (7 bases). The V and J ends lost 7 bases and 3 bases respectively, with 13 bases between them. Germline V lookup: CDR1 SNHLY, CDR2 FYNNEI. This CDR3 spans 15 amino acids. CDR3 loop: CASTEGADGANVLTF. CDR3 nucleotide sequence: TGTGCCAGCACGGAGGGGGCGGATGGGGCCAACGTCCTGACTTTC.

This clone appeared a single time. The chain recombines TRBV6-5 with TRBJ1-6; maybe TRBD1 (6 bases). The V and J ends lost 5 bases and 5 bases respectively, with 10 bases between them. The CDR3 is 14 amino acids. CDR1 and CDR2 from the germline V gene are MNHEY and SVGAGI. CDR3 protein: CASSRGGNNSPLHF. CDR3 sequence (DNA): TGTGCCAGCAGTAGAGGGGGTAATAATTCACCCCTCCACTTT.

This clone was counted a few times. V usage is TRBV5-1 and J usage is TRBJ2-7; 7 positions agree with TRBD1. The trim removed 0 bases at V and 7 bases at J, leaving 4 bases unmatched. CDR3 length: 13 residues. Germline CDR1 is SGHRS and CDR2 is YFSETQ. CDR3 DNA: TGCGCCAGCAGCTTGGCCGGGACAGAGGAGCAGTACTTC. Protein: CASSLAGTEEQYF.

The CDR3 DNA sequence: TGTGCCAGCAAGCCCCCGGGACAAGAGACCCAGTACTTC. It specifies CASKPPGQETQYF. The J gene is TRBJ2-5, the V gene TRBV28, with a weak D call TRBD2 (5 bases). Trimming left V 7 bases short and J 2 bases short, with 11 bases between. This CDR3 is 13 amino acids long. Germline V gives CDR1 MDHEN, CDR2 SYDVKM.

In this sample, this clone turned up a few times. The chain employs TRBV9 and TRBJ2-3, with a possible D match to TRBD2 (5 bases). The germline gives CDR1 SGDLS, CDR2 YYNGEE. Trimming shortened V by 1 base and J by 5 bases, and 14 bases separated the two germline ends. The CDR3 length is 15 residues. The CDR3 bases are TGTGCCAGCAGCGTAACTGCCCGGAGGATAGATACGCAGTATTTT. Translating it yields CASSVTARRIDTQYF.

The rearrangement joins TRBV6-5 to TRBJ1-2; 7 nucleotides agree with TRBD1. This CDR3 has 14 residues. Germline V lookup: CDR1 MNHEY, CDR2 SVGAGI. V lost 1 base and J lost 5; bases outside the gene matches: 4. The CDR3 region has the DNA TGTGCCAGCAGTTACTTACAGGGGAGGTATGGCTACACCTTC. Amino acid sequence: CASSYLQGRYGYTF.

The CDR3 loop is CASSLSGTRFHEQYF. In nucleotides, the CDR3 is TGTGCCAGCAGTTTATCCGGGACTAGATTTCACGAGCAGTACTTC. The rearrangement links TRBV28 to TRBJ2-7; 8 positions match TRBD2. The V gene end was trimmed by 1 base and the J gene end by 5 bases; junction bases not matched to a gene: 7. The CDR3 spans 15 residues. Germline-derived CDR1 and CDR2 are MDHEN and SYDVKM.

CDR3 sequence reads: CASSYGTGITEAFF. DNA for the CDR3: TGTGCCAGCAGTTACGGGACAGGGATTACTGAAGCTTTCTTT. The genes are TRBV6-5 and TRBJ1-1, with 9 nucleotides matching TRBD1. Germline assignment: CDR1 MNHEY and CDR2 SVGAGI. V shed 2 bases, J shed 5 bases, and the junction held 3 bases outside the gene matches. The CDR3 is made up of 14 amino acids.

This clone appeared once. CDR3 nucleotide sequence: TGTGCCAGTAGCAAAGACAGGGGAATCCTCAATCAGCCCCAGCATTTT. This codes for CASSKDRGILNQPQHF. V is TRBV19 and J is TRBJ1-5, with 8 bases lining up with TRBD1. Germline V gene data show CDR1 as LNHDA and CDR2 as SQIVND (reference sequence). The CDR3 runs 16 residues. Unmatched junction bases numbered 10, after V lost 6 bases and J lost 3 bases. The variable domain in full, with the rest retrieved from reference TRBV19 and TRBJ1-5, is DGGITQSPKYLFRKEGQNVTLSCEQNLNHDAMYWYRQDPGQGLRLIYYSQIVNDFQKGDIAEGYSVSREKKESFPLTVTSAQKNPTAFYLCASSKDRGILNQPQHFGDGTRLSIL.

In this sample, this clone turned up a few times. V usage is TRBV5-1 and J usage is TRBJ2-3; D is perhaps TRBD1 (5 bases). The V end was cut by 4 bases, the J end by 2 bases, with 14 bases between. This CDR3 is built from 15 residues. Germline V gene lookup returns CDR1 SGHRS and CDR2 YFSETQ. In DNA, the CDR3 is TGCGCCAGCAGCCACCAAGGACATAACACAGATACGCAGTATTTT. As protein: CASSHQGHNTDTQYF.